What follows is one T cell receptor beta chain and its context. These data belong to a study of control samples from healthy donors and cancer patients. Between the trimmed V and J ends, which lost 5 bases and 1 base, there was a span of 10 bases. The length of the CDR3 is 14 residues. Germline V gene lookup returns CDR1 SGHTA and CDR2 FQGNSA. Method: immunoSEQ multiplex PCR; TCRdb's copy keeps in-frame clones and lacks some. The sample has about 130,000 clones, roughly 84% seen once; the top ten hold around 1.8%. The chain recombines TRBV7-2 with TRBJ2-3; D remains ambiguous. Sequencing used blood. This TCR was sampled from a man between 18 and 35 years old in good health. This CDR3 reads CASSPPGRTDTQYF. In DNA, the CDR3 is TGTGCCAGCAGCCCACCTGGCCGCACAGATACGCAGTATTTT.